The table lists the clone carrying this T cell receptor beta chain with a few counts. This record belongs to a study of patients and donors after allogeneic stem cell transplantation. J gave up 4 bases and V 3 bases, and 5 bases lay outside the gene matches. This CDR3 comprises 16 residues. Looked up from germline, CDR1 is SGDLS and CDR2 is YYNGEE. TCRdb reprocessed the RT-PCR reads with MiXCR, giving one entry per CDR3 protein. The sample carries some 880,000 distinct CDR3 sequences, over 15% recorded once. The source is a human donor who was either an allogeneic HSCT recipient or a stem cell or donor lymphocyte infusion donor (not recorded which). It is not recorded whose cells these are; they may come from a transplant donor. V and J are TRBV9 and TRBJ2-6, with 9 bases that match TRBD1. The sample was blood, either unsorted or a sorted T cell fraction (not recorded which). CDR3: CASSAQGATGANVLTF. CDR3 sequence (DNA): TGTGCCAGCAGCGCACAGGGGGCGACCGGGGCCAACGTCCTGACTTTC.